This T cell receptor (beta chain) is drawn from a study of T cells in Graves' hyperthyroidism and ophthalmopathy. In the study overall: Staff took peripheral blood when the initial diagnosis was made, before any treatment began.

RNA transcripts were the template for amplifying TCR beta CDR3 regions. TCR CDR3 regions were first amplified by RT-PCR with HTBI primers. Using its own MiXCR run on the multiplex PCR reads, TCRdb lists one record per CDR3 protein. This sample has 600,000 or so distinct CDR3 sequences, with 11% to 15% found just once. Study outcomes and limitations: Ophthalmopathy was model-predicted a median approximately six months pre-onset.

The CDR3 spans 15 residues. Germline CDR1 SGHKS, CDR2 YYEKEE (reference sequence). Trimming stripped 4 bases from V and 8 bases from J, with 18 bases between. This clonotype was counted many times. The antigen is undetermined. Every diagnosis used clinical symptoms, serum thyroxine and TRAb, thyroid ultrasound and orbital computed tomography. The PBMCs were sourced from fresh peripheral blood (about 10 ml). The rearrangement uses TRBV5-5 and TRBJ1-4; maybe TRBD1 (5 bases). The sample taken for sequencing was blood. This TCR was recovered from a woman aged 18 to 35 with Graves' ophthalmopathy. The CDR3 loop is CASSPAAGRREKLFF. For the CDR3, the DNA is TGTGCCAGCAGCCCGGCGGCAGGGCGAAGGGAAAAACTGTTTTTT.